The rows below give T cell receptor beta chains drawn from one sample of a study of T-cell reconstitution after alpha-beta-depleted transplantation in children. Each CDR3 protein gets one entry after TCRdb re-called the PCR reads with MiXCR. In the table there are roughly 570,000 distinct CDR3 sequences, approximately 30% of which are singletons. The specimen comprised PBMCs, sampled before TCRalphabeta/CD19-depleted stem cell transplant. These receptors were obtained from a boy under two years old with Wiskott-Aldrich syndrome, due to receive a stem cell transplant. The CDR3 runs from the conserved cysteine through the conserved F or W. The D gene is left open where the match is weak. The size field is filled for only some rows; it gives once, few, many or a size class.

- | - | TRBJ2-3 | TRBV5-5 | CASSLSLTLSTDTQYF | TGTGCCAGCAGCTTGAGCCTAACCCTGAGCACAGATACGCAGTATTTT
- | few | TRBJ2-1 | TRBV20-1 | CSARGGVSSYNEQFF | TGCAGTGCCAGAGGGGGGGTCAGCTCCTACAATGAGCAGTTCTTC
- | - | TRBJ2-7 | TRBV28 | CASGLGGIYYEQYF | TGTGCCAGCGGACTTGGTGGGATATACTACGAGCAGTACTTC
- | few | TRBJ2-3 | TRBV9 | CASSVGSRAGDTQYF | TGTGCCAGCAGCGTAGGGAGCAGGGCAGGGGATACGCAGTATTTT
- | - | TRBJ2-3 | TRBV13 | CASSSQGPRTDTQYF | TGTGCCAGCAGCTCTCAAGGACCGAGAACAGATACGCAGTATTTT
- | - | TRBJ2-1 | TRBV20-1 | CSARVVQFNEQFF | TGCAGTGCTAGAGTTGTCCAGTTCAATGAGCAGTTCTTC
TRBD2 | - | TRBJ2-7 | TRBV29-1 | CSVGAGSYEQYF | TGCAGCGTTGGAGCGGGATCCTACGAGCAGTACTTC
TRBD2 | few | TRBJ2-3 | TRBV12-3/TRBV12-4 | CASSLQLAGEIPPPTDTQYF | TGTGCCAGCAGCTTACAACTAGCGGGAGAGATTCCTCCCCCCACAGATACGCAGTATTTT
TRBD1 | - | TRBJ1-2 | TRBV29-1 | CSVEAGTGYGYTF | TGCAGCGTTGAAGCGGGGACAGGCTATGGCTACACCTTC
- | - | TRBJ1-5 | TRBV5-5 | CASSRYVVRDNNQPQHF | TGTGCCAGCAGCCGGTACGTAGTTCGGGACAACAATCAGCCCCAGCATTTT
TRBD2 | - | TRBJ2-2 | TRBV5-1 | CASSPRAGGPNTGELFF | TGCGCCAGCAGCCCTCGAGCGGGAGGGCCGAACACCGGGGAGCTGTTTTTT
TRBD1 | - | TRBJ2-3 | TRBV7-6 | CASSNGQGQVTDTQYF | TGTGCCAGCAGCAACGGACAGGGCCAAGTCACAGATACGCAGTATTTT
TRBD1 | - | TRBJ2-7 | TRBV27 | CASGHRDSPYEQYF | TGTGCCAGCGGACACCGGGACAGTCCCTACGAGCAGTACTTC
- | - | TRBJ2-1 | TRBV5-5 | CASSPGTRGFEQFF | TGTGCCAGCAGCCCCGGGACACGGGGATTCGAGCAGTTCTTC
TRBD2 | - | TRBJ2-5 | TRBV18 | CASSPEGLAQETQYF | TGTGCCAGCTCACCTGAAGGACTAGCCCAAGAGACCCAGTACTTC
TRBD2 | - | TRBJ2-1 | TRBV5-1 | CASSFLAGAGNEQFF | TGCGCCAGCAGCTTCCTAGCGGGAGCGGGAAATGAGCAGTTCTTC
- | - | TRBJ2-6 | TRBV5-1 | CASSAARLSGANVLTF | TGCGCCAGCAGTGCGGCCAGACTCTCTGGGGCCAACGTCCTGACTTTC
- | - | TRBJ2-3 | TRBV6-1 | CASSRPGLSDTQYF | TGTGCCAGCAGTCGACCCGGACTGTCCGATACGCAGTATTTT
TRBD2 | - | TRBJ2-1 | TRBV6-1 | CASRLSGTYEQFF | TGTGCCAGCAGACTTAGCGGGACATATGAGCAGTTCTTC
TRBD2 | few | TRBJ2-5 | TRBV10-3 | CAISEFGLAGQETQYF | TGTGCCATCAGTGAGTTTGGACTAGCGGGGCAAGAGACCCAGTACTTC
- | - | TRBJ2-3 | TRBV15 | CATSLGRRTDTQYF | TGTGCCACCAGCCTTGGCCGGAGGACAGATACGCAGTATTTT
- | few | TRBJ2-1 | TRBV11-2 | CASSLDTVIEQFF | TGTGCCAGCAGCTTAGATACCGTTATTGAGCAGTTCTTC
TRBD2 | few | TRBJ2-7 | TRBV29-1 | CSAAGGASGSSYEQYF | TGCAGCGCGGCCGGAGGTGCTAGCGGGAGCTCCTACGAGCAGTACTTC
- | few | TRBJ1-6 | TRBV11-2 | CASSFDNDPLHF | TGTGCCAGCAGCTTTGATAATGATCCCCTCCACTTT
TRBD2 | few | TRBJ2-2 | TRBV20-1 | CSARTGRLAGLNTGELFF | TGCAGTGCTAGGACAGGGAGGCTAGCGGGACTGAACACCGGGGAGCTGTTTTTT
- | few | TRBJ2-1 | TRBV20-1 | CSARDTTNEQFF | TGCAGTGCTAGAGATACTACCAATGAGCAGTTCTTC
TRBD2 | few | TRBJ2-1 | TRBV2 | CASIGTSGRAGSYNEQFF | TGTGCCAGCATCGGGACTAGCGGGAGGGCGGGCTCCTACAATGAGCAGTTCTTC
- | - | TRBJ1-4 | TRBV2 | CATSDGEKLFF | TGTGCCACCAGCGATGGTGAAAAACTGTTTTTT
- | few | TRBJ2-5 | TRBV25-1 | CASSEWDNQETQYF | TGTGCCAGCAGTGAATGGGACAACCAAGAGACCCAGTACTTC
- | - | TRBJ2-5 | TRBV7-2 | CASSMGGETQYF | TGTGCCAGCTCGATGGGGGGCGAGACCCAGTACTTC
- | few | TRBJ2-7 | TRBV5-1 | CASSLVGESYEQYF | TGCGCCAGCAGCTTGGTCGGGGAAAGCTACGAGCAGTACTTC
- | - | TRBJ2-1 | TRBV12-3/TRBV12-4 | CASSYTGLNNEQFF | TGTGCCAGCAGTTACACAGGGTTGAACAATGAGCAGTTCTTC
- | few | TRBJ2-5 | TRBV29-1 | CSVLGGGQETQYF | TGCAGCGTTCTTGGGGGAGGACAAGAGACCCAGTACTTC
- | - | TRBJ2-3 | TRBV5-1 | CASSLGGTKVTQYF | TGCGCCAGCAGCTTGGGAGGGACCAAGGTTACGCAGTATTTT
- | few | TRBJ2-2 | TRBV25-1 | CASSTPGVKNTGELFF | TGTGCCAGCAGTACTCCAGGGGTGAAGAACACCGGGGAGCTGTTTTTT
- | many | TRBJ1-2 | TRBV5-1 | CASSFWQGHGYTF | TGCGCCAGCAGCTTTTGGCAGGGTCATGGCTACACCTTC
- | - | TRBJ1-2 | TRBV7-2 | CASSPSLGNYGYTF | TGTGCCAGCAGCCCCTCGTTGGGGAACTATGGCTACACCTTC
TRBD1 | - | TRBJ1-4 | TRBV27 | CASGRGYEKLFF | TGTGCCAGCGGCAGGGGGTATGAAAAACTGTTTTTT
- | - | TRBJ1-5 | TRBV20-1 | CSARDEWQGNSNQPQHF | TGCAGTGCTAGAGATGAGTGGCAGGGCAATAGCAATCAGCCCCAGCATTTT
TRBD2 | - | TRBJ2-7 | TRBV5-8 | CASSKTPGGSSYEQYF | TGTGCCAGCAGTAAAACCCCGGGAGGTTCCTCCTACGAGCAGTACTTC
TRBD2 | - | TRBJ2-2 | TRBV29-1 | CSVVPGGANTGELFF | TGCAGCGTTGTCCCCGGGGGGGCGAACACCGGGGAGCTGTTTTTT
- | - | TRBJ1-1 | TRBV5-1 | CASSFGAAAMSKAFF | TGCGCCAGCAGCTTTGGTGCAGCGGCGATGAGTAAAGCTTTCTTT
- | - | TRBJ2-3 | TRBV20-1 | CSARYLESGTDTQYF | TGCAGTGCTAGATACCTGGAGTCTGGCACAGATACGCAGTATTTT
- | - | TRBJ2-7 | TRBV18 | CASSQTPGSYEQYF | TGTGCCAGCTCACAGACTCCCGGGTCCTACGAGCAGTACTTC
- | - | TRBJ1-5 | TRBV6-5 | CASSLQGPNQPQHF | TGTGCCAGCAGTTTACAGGGCCCTAATCAGCCCCAGCATTTT
TRBD2 | - | TRBJ2-1 | TRBV3-1 | CASSIGSGGAYNEQFF | TGTGCCAGCAGTATAGGTAGCGGGGGCGCCTACAATGAGCAGTTCTTC